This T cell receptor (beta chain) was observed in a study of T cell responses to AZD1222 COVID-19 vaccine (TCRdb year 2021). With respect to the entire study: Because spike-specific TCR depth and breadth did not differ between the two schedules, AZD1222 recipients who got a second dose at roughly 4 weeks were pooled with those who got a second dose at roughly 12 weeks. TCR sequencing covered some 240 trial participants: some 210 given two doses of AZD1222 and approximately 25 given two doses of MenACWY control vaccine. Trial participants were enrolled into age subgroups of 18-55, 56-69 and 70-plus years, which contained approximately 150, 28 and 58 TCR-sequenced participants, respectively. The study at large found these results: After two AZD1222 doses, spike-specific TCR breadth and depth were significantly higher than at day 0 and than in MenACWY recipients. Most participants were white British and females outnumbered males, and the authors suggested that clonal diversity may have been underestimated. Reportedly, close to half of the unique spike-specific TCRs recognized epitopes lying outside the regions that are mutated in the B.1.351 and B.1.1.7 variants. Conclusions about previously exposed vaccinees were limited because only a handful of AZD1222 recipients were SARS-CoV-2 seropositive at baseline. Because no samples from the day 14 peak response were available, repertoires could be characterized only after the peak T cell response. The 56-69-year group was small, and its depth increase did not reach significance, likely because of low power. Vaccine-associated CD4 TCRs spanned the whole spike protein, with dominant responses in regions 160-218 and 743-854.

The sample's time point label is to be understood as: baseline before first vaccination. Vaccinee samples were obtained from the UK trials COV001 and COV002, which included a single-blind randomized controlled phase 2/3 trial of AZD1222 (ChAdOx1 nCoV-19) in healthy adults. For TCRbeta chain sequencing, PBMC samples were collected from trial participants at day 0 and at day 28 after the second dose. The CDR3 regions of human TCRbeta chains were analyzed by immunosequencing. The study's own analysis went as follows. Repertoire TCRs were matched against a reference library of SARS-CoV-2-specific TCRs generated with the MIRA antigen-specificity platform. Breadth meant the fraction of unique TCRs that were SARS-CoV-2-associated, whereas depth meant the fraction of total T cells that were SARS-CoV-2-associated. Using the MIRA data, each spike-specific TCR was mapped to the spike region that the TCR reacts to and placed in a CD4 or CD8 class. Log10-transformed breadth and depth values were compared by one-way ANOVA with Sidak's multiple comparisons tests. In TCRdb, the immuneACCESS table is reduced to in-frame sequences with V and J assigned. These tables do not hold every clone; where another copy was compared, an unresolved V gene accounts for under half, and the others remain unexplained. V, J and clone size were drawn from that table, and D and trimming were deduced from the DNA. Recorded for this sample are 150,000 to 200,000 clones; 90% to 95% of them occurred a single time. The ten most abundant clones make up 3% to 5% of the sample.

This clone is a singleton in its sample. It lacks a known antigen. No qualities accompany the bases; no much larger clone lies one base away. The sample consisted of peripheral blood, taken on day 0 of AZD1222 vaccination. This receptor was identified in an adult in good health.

CDR3 region: CASSDRTTNTEAFF. Read as DNA, the sequence is TGTGCCAGCAGCGACAGAACCACCAACACTGAAGCTTTCTTT. The V and J genes are TRBV3-1 (or the pseudogene TRBV3-2) and TRBJ1-1; perhaps TRBD1 is the D gene, with 5 bases matching. CDR1 and CDR2 are drawn from the germline V gene (reference sequence): LGHDT, YNNKEL. The CDR3, from cysteine to phenylalanine, totals 14 residues. Solely the CDR3 DNA is kept, with 42 bases framed from the first base. V and J are truncated by 5 bases and 2 bases respectively, leaving an intervening sequence of 12 bases.